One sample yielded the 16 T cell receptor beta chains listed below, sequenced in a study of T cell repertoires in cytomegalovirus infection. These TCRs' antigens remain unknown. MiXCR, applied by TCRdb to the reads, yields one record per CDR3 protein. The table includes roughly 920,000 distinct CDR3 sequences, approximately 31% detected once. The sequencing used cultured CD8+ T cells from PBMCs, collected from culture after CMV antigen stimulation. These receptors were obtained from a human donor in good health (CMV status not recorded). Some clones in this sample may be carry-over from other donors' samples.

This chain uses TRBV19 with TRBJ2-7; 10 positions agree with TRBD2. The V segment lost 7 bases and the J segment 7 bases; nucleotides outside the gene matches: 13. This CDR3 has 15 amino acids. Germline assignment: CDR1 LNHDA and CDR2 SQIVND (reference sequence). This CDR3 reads CASTPAGGPFDEQYV. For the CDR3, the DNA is TGTGCCAGTACCCCAGCGGGGGGGCCTTTTGATGAGCAGTACGTC.

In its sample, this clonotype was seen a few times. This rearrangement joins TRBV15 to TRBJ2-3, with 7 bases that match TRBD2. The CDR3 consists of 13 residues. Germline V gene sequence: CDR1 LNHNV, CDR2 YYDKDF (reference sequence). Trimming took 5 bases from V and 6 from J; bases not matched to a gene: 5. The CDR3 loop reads CATSSRLADTQYF. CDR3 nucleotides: TGTGCCACCAGCTCCCGACTAGCCGATACGCAGTATTTT.

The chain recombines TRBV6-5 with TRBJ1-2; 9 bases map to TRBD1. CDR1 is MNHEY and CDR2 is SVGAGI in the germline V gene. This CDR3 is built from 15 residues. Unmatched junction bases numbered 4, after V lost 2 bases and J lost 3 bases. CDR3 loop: CASSYRRTGDYGYTF. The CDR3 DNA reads TGTGCCAGCAGTTACCGACGGACAGGGGACTATGGCTACACCTTC.

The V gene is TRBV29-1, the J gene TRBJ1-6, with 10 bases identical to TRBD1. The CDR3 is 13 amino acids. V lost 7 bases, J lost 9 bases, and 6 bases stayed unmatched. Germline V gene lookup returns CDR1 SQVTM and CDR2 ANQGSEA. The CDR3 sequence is CSDMTGGRSPLHF. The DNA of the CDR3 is TGCAGCGATATGACAGGGGGCCGTTCACCCCTCCACTTT.

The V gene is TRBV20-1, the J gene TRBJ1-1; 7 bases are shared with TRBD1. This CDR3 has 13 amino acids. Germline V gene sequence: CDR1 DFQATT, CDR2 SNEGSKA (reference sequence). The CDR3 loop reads CRPQGGEFTEAFF. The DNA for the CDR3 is TGCAGGCCCCAGGGGGGCGAGTTCACTGAAGCTTTCTTT.

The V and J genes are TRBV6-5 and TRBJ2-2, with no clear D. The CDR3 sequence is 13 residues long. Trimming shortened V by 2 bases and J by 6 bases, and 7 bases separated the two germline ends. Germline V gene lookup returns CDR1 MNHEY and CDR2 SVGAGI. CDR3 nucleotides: TGTGCCAGCAGTTACGGCCGATCCGGGGAGCTGTTTTTT. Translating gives CASSYGRSGELFF.

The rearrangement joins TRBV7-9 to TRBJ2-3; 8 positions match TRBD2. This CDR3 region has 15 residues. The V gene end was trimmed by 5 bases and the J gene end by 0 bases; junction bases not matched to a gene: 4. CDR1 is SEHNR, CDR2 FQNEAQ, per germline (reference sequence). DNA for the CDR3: TGTGCCAGCAGCCCTAAGCGGGAGAGCACAGATACGCAGTATTTT. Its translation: CASSPKRESTDTQYF.

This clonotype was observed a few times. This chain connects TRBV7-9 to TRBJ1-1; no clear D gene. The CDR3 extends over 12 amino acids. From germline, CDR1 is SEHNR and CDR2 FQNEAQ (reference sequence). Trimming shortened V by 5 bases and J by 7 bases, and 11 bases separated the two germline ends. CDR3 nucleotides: TGTGCCAGCAGCCTGACCGAAATTGAAGCTTTCTTT. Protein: CASSLTEIEAFF.

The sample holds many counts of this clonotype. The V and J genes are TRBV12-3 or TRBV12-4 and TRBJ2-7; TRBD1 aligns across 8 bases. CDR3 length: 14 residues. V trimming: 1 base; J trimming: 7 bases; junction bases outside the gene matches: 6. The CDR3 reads CASSLEGQEWEQYF. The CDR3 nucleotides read TGTGCCAGCAGTTTAGAGGGACAGGAGTGGGAGCAGTACTTC.

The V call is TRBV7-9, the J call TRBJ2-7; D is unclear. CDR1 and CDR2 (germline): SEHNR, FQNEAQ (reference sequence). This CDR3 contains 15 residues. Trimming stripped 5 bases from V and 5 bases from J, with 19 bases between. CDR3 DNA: TGTGCCAGCAGCCCGAACACTCACTTAGGCGACGAGCAGTACTTC. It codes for CASSPNTHLGDEQYF.

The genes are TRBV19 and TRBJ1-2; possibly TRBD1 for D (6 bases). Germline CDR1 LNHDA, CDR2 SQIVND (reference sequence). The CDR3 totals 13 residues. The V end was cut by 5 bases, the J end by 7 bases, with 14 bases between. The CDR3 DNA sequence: TGTGCCAGTAGTCCTTTACAGGGATTTGGCTACACCTTC. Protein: CASSPLQGFGYTF.

For the CDR3, the DNA is TGTGCCAGCAGTTTGAGCAGCGGGGGAACAGAGACCCAGTACTTC. Translating it yields CASSLSSGGTETQYF. The chain uses TRBV12-3 or TRBV12-4 and TRBJ2-5, with 8 nucleotides matching TRBD2. The J segment lost 4 bases and the V segment lost 3 bases, leaving 7 bases of the junction unmatched. The CDR3 loop spans 15 amino acids.

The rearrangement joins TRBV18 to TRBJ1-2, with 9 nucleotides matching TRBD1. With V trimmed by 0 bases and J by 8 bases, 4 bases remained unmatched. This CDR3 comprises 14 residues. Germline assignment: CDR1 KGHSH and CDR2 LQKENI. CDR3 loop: CASSPPGQGPGYTF. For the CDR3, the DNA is TGTGCCAGCTCACCACCGGGACAGGGCCCGGGCTACACCTTC.

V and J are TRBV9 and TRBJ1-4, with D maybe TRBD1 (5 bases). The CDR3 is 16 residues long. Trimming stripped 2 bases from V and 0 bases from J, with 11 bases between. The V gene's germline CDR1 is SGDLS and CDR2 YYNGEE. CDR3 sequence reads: CASSVQATATNEKLFF. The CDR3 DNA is TGTGCCAGCAGCGTCCAAGCGACAGCAACTAATGAAAAACTGTTTTTT.

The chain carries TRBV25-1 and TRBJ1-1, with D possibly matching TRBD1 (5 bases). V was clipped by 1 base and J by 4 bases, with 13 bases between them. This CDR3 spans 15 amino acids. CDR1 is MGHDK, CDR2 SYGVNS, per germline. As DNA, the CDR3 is TGTGCCAGCAGTGAATCGGCTTCGGGGGGCACTGAAGCTTTCTTT. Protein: CASSESASGGTEAFF.

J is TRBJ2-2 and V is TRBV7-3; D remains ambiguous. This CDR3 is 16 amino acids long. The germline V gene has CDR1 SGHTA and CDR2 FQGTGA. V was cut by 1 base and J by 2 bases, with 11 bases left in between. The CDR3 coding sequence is TGTGCCAGCAGCTTAATAAGGCCGCGAAACACCGGGGAGCTGTTTTTT. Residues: CASSLIRPRNTGELFF.